Included here is one TCR beta chain sequence, with context. Its antigen is unknown. The entry originates in a study of T cell responses to AZD1222 COVID-19 vaccine. Study-wide results and caveats: Regions left unmutated in variants are reportedly the target of nearly half of spike-specific TCRs.

Measured with immunoSEQ multiplex PCR; TCRdb has only the in-frame clones, and not every one. The profile shows over 100,000 clones, less than 90% of them singletons. The V and J ends lost 0 bases and 4 bases respectively, with 7 bases between them. The CDR3 is 13 amino acids. In germline, CDR1 is GTSNPN, CDR2 SVGIG (reference sequence). V usage is TRBV30 and J usage is TRBJ1-3; D is unclear. Sequenced material: peripheral blood, taken on day 0 of AZD1222 vaccination. This TCR was recovered from an adult in good health. The CDR3: CAWSVGLGNTIYF. In nucleotides, the CDR3 is TGTGCCTGGAGTGTCGGACTAGGAAACACCATATATTTT.